What follows are 13 T cell receptor beta chains derived from one specimen sequenced in a study of T cell responses to AZD1222 COVID-19 vaccine. Method: immunoSEQ multiplex PCR; TCRdb's copy keeps in-frame clones and lacks some. Of 110,000 or so clones detected, approximately 83% appear once; the ten largest clones hold 9% to 9.5%. The sample here was peripheral blood, taken on day 0 of AZD1222 vaccination. The receptors originated from an adult in good health.

The gene calls are TRBV4-3 and TRBJ2-7; D is unclear. The germline V gene has CDR1 LGHNA and CDR2 YSLEER. V dropped 0 bases and J dropped 3 bases, with 9 bases sitting between them. This CDR3 region has 14 residues. Here the CDR3 DNA reads TGCGCCAGCAGCCAAGATCGGCGGAGCTACGAGCAGTACTTC. Translation gives CASSQDRRSYEQYF.

The chain uses TRBV5-1 and TRBJ2-2, with 13 positions matching TRBD2. Germline V gives CDR1 SGHRS, CDR2 YFSETQ. V lost 4 bases, J lost 5 bases, and 5 bases stayed unmatched. The CDR3 is 16 residues long. CDR3 residues: CASSHGTSGNTGELFF. The CDR3 DNA follows: TGCGCCAGCAGCCATGGGACTAGCGGGAATACCGGGGAGCTGTTTTTT. Variable domain in full (rest from reference TRBV5-1 and TRBJ2-2): KAGVTQTPRYLIKTRGQQVTLSCSPISGHRSVSWYQQTPGQGLQFLFEYFSETQRNKGNFPGRFSGRQFSNSRSEMNVSTLELGDSALYLCASSHGTSGNTGELFFGEGSRLTVL.

The chain is built from TRBV19 and TRBJ1-5; D perhaps matches TRBD1 (6 bases). Germline CDR1 reads LNHDA; CDR2 reads SQIVND (reference sequence). The CDR3 covers 13 residues. V lost 9 bases and J lost 3, with 12 bases in between. The CDR3 bases are TGTGCCAGCCGCAGGGGCGACAATCAGCCCCAGCATTTT. It codes for CASRRGDNQPQHF.

The V call is TRBV28, the J call TRBJ2-4; D might be TRBD1 or TRBD2, each matching 6 bases. The germline V gene encodes CDR1 MDHEN and CDR2 SYDVKM. The CDR3 spans 14 residues. The germline V and J ends were trimmed by 6 bases and 5 bases, with 14 bases remaining between them. CDR3 sequence (DNA): TGTGCCAGCAGCCCCCTCGGGGGCCAAAACATTCAGTACTTC. This gives the protein CASSPLGGQNIQYF.

This sequence joins TRBV19 and TRBJ1-2; 8 bases line up with TRBD1. Germline lookup yields CDR1 LNHDA and CDR2 SQIVND (reference sequence). The CDR3 is 15 residues long. After removal of 0 bases from V and 7 bases from J, the junction contained 7 bases not matched to a gene. The CDR3 bases are TGTGCCAGTAGTATAGAGGGCTCAGGGGGCTCTGGCTACACCTTC. Its translation is CASSIEGSGGSGYTF.

The chain links TRBV7-9 to TRBJ1-4; tentative D call: TRBD1 (6 bases). Germline V gene sequence: CDR1 SEHNR, CDR2 FQNEAQ (reference sequence). Trimming stripped 4 bases from V and 7 bases from J, with 10 bases between. This CDR3 spans 13 amino acids. The CDR3 nucleotides read TGTGCCAGCAGCTCCGGGACACTTGAAAAACTGTTTTTT. This codes for CASSSGTLEKLFF. Using reference TRBV7-9 and TRBJ1-4 for the parts outside the CDR3, the full variable domain is DTGVSQNPRHKITKRGQNVTFRCDPISEHNRLYWYRQTLGQGPEFLTYFQNEAQLEKSRLLSDRFSAERPKGSFSTLEIQRTEQGDSAMYLCASSSGTLEKLFFGSGTQLSVL.

This sequence joins TRBV7-9 and TRBJ1-2; D call uncertain. This CDR3 contains 14 residues. V dropped 1 base and J dropped 8 bases, with 14 bases sitting between them. Germline loops: CDR1 SEHNR, CDR2 FQNEAQ (reference sequence). The chain's CDR3 is CASSLDAAPEGYTF. The CDR3 nucleotides are TGTGCCAGCAGCTTAGACGCCGCCCCGGAGGGCTACACCTTC.

This clone was seen once. The chain uses TRBV27 and TRBJ2-7, with TRBD1 identical over 8 bases. The V segment lost 1 base and the J segment 3 bases; nucleotides outside the gene matches: 17. Germline loops: CDR1 MNHEY, CDR2 SMNVEV (reference sequence). The CDR3 totals 19 residues. The CDR3 nucleotides read TGTGCCAGCAGTTTATTACTCCCTGCGCCAGGGGGCGGCCTCTACGAGCAGTACTTC. Amino acids: CASSLLLPAPGGGLYEQYF.

This chain links TRBV11-3 with TRBJ2-3, with D possibly matching TRBD1 (5 bases). Per germline, CDR1 SGHNT and CDR2 YENEEA. Trimming stripped 2 bases from V and 4 bases from J, with 16 bases between. The CDR3 is 16 residues long. CDR3 coding DNA: TGTGCCAGCAGCTTAACCCGCCCCAGGGCGGCAGATACGCAGTATTTT. It translates to CASSLTRPRAADTQYF.

This chain uses TRBV6-5 with TRBJ2-5, with a tentative D call TRBD1 (6 bases). V was trimmed by 5 bases and J by 4 bases, leaving 17 bases between them. CDR1 MNHEY and CDR2 SVGAGI come from the germline V gene. This CDR3 comprises 15 residues. CDR3 sequence: CASSLESGARETQYF. DNA for the CDR3: TGTGCCAGCAGTCTCGAATCAGGGGCCAGAGAGACCCAGTACTTC.

This clone appeared a few times. V usage is TRBV11-2 and J usage is TRBJ1-3; no firm D call. CDR1 is SGHAT, CDR2 FQNNGV, per germline. The CDR3 runs to 14 residues. V dropped 4 bases and J dropped 0 bases, with 7 bases sitting between them. Here the CDR3 DNA reads TGTGCCAGCAGCTCCAGTCGCTCTGGAAACACCATATATTTT. Its translation is CASSSSRSGNTIYF.

The V and J genes are TRBV19 and TRBJ2-7; D ambiguous. The germline CDR1 and CDR2 sequences are LNHDA and SQIVND (reference sequence). With 7 bases removed from V and 3 bases from J, the gap between germline ends came to 16 bases. The CDR3 has 14 residues. The CDR3 coding sequence is TGTGCCAGTACGCCCTCTGGATCGTACTACGAGCAGTACTTC. It translates to CASTPSGSYYEQYF.

The CDR3 region is CASSHPPENTQYF. CDR3 sequence (DNA): TGTGCCAGCAGCCACCCCCCAGAGAATACGCAGTATTTT. V is TRBV4-2 and J is TRBJ2-3, with D unresolved. Trimming cost V 3 bases and J 7 bases, with 11 bases left between them. This CDR3 contains 13 residues. In germline, CDR1 is LGHNA, CDR2 YNFKEQ.